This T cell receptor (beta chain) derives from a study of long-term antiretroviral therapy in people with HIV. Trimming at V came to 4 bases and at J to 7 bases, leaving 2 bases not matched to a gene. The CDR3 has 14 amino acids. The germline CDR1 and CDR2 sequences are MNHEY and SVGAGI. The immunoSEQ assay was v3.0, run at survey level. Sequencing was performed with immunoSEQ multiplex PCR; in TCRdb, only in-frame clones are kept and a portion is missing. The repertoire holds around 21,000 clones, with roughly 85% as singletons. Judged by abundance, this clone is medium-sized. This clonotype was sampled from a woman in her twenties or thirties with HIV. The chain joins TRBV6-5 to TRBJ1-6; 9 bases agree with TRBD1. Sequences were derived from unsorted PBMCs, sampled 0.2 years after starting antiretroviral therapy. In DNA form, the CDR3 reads TGTGCCAGCAGTTTCGGACAGGGGAATTCACCCCTCCACTTT. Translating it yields CASSFGQGNSPLHF.